The 15 T cell receptor beta chains given below trace back to one sample, sequenced in a study of T cells in Graves' hyperthyroidism and ophthalmopathy. RNA transcripts were the template for amplifying TCR beta CDR3 regions. First-round RT-PCR of the TCR CDR3 relied on the HTBI primer set. TCRdb re-analysed the multiplex PCR reads in MiXCR, keeping a single row per CDR3 protein. The profile shows approximately 590,000 distinct CDR3 sequences, around 14% of them singletons. The specimen was blood. These receptors came from a woman aged 25 to 45 with Graves' hyperthyroidism.

This clonotype was seen at least ten times. This rearrangement joins TRBV18 to TRBJ2-7, with TRBD2 as a possible D gene (6 bases). The CDR3 runs to 13 residues. Trimming stripped 2 bases from V and 9 bases from J, with 14 bases between. Germline lookup yields CDR1 KGHSH and CDR2 LQKENI. DNA for the CDR3: TGTGCCAGCTCACCAGCGGGGCGAACTAGGCAGTACTTC. Protein: CASSPAGRTRQYF.

This clonotype was picked up many times. The chain joins TRBV3-1 to TRBJ1-5, with D tentatively TRBD1 (6 bases). Germline V gives CDR1 LGHDT, CDR2 YNNKEL (reference sequence). The CDR3 is 15 amino acids. Trimming stripped 2 bases from V and 7 bases from J, with 15 bases between. The CDR3 loop is CASSQSFGTQQPQHF. The CDR3 nucleotides read TGTGCCAGCAGCCAATCCTTCGGGACACAACAGCCCCAGCATTTT. Filled out from reference TRBV3-1 and TRBJ1-5, the complete variable domain reads DTAVSQTPKYLVTQMGNDKSIKCEQNLGHDTMYWYKQDSKKFLKIMFSYNNKELIINETVPNRFSPKSPDKAHLNLHINSLELGDSAVYFCASSQSFGTQQPQHFGDGTRLSIL.

This clonotype has at least ten counts. The gene calls are TRBV24-1 and TRBJ2-2; 9 bases map to TRBD1. The CDR3 has 16 amino acids. Germline CDR1 and CDR2: KGHDR and SFDVKD. J was trimmed by 5 bases and V by 3 bases; bases with no gene match: 6. The CDR3 DNA reads TGTGCCACCAGTGATAGACAGGGGGTATTAACCGGGGAGCTGTTTTTT. Its protein product is CATSDRQGVLTGELFF.

This CDR3 reads CASSPTYRDSYGYTF. CDR3 bases: TGCGCCAGCAGCCCGACTTACCGGGACAGCTATGGCTACACCTTC. This chain uses TRBV4-1 with TRBJ1-2, with 7 bases that match TRBD1. J lost 4 bases, V lost 4 bases, and 9 bases had no gene match. The germline V gene has CDR1 MGHRA and CDR2 YSYEKL. This CDR3 is 15 amino acids long.

This rearrangement joins TRBV27 to TRBJ1-4; a weak D match, TRBD1 (5 bases). V was pared by 6 bases and J by 8 bases, with 22 bases between. The CDR3 sequence is 16 residues long. The germline V gene has CDR1 MNHEY and CDR2 SMNVEV (reference sequence). CDR3 protein: CASSPQSTRGPEKLFF. CDR3 nucleotide sequence: TGTGCCAGCAGCCCCCAATCGACAAGGGGTCCGGAAAAACTGTTTTTT.

V usage is TRBV7-3 and J usage is TRBJ2-2; 9 nucleotides align to TRBD2. Germline V gene data show CDR1 as SGHTA and CDR2 as FQGTGA. CDR3 size: 17 residues. The junction had 11 bases not matched to a gene; V was cut back by 3 bases and J by 6 bases. DNA of the CDR3: TGTGCCAGCAGCTTGAACGGCGGGGGACTAGCCTCCGGGGAGCTGTTTTTT. Its protein is CASSLNGGGLASGELFF.

This clonotype was seen a handful of times. The chain couples TRBV6-1 to TRBJ1-6; D remains ambiguous. Germline V gene data show CDR1 as MNHNS and CDR2 as SASEGT. Trimming pared 6 bases from V and 0 bases from J, leaving 9 bases between. The CDR3 totals 15 residues. The CDR3 sequence: CASSASGSYNSPLHF. In nucleotides, the CDR3 is TGTGCCAGCAGCGCAAGTGGCTCCTATAATTCACCCCTCCACTTT.

This clonotype was detected many times. The chain links TRBV7-9 to TRBJ2-5; 8 nucleotides match TRBD2. Losses at the gene ends were 3 bases for V and 4 bases for J; bases not matched to a gene: 16. This CDR3 has 18 residues. Germline V gives CDR1 SEHNR, CDR2 FQNEAQ (reference sequence). The CDR3 DNA reads TGTGCCAGCAGCTTTCCCCCACCGGGACTAGTTCGGTCAGAGACCCAGTACTTC. This gives the protein CASSFPPPGLVRSETQYF. The full variable domain, rest sourced from reference TRBV7-9 and TRBJ2-5, is DTGVSQNPRHKITKRGQNVTFRCDPISEHNRLYWYRQTLGQGPEFLTYFQNEAQLEKSRLLSDRFSAERPKGSFSTLEIQRTEQGDSAMYLCASSFPPPGLVRSETQYFGPGTRLLVL.

The chain employs TRBV27 and TRBJ2-7; D remains unclear. Germline lookup yields CDR1 MNHEY and CDR2 SMNVEV (reference sequence). Trimming pared 9 bases from V and 1 base from J, leaving 13 bases between. This CDR3 contains 13 residues. The CDR3 DNA reads as TGTGCCAGTTCAGAGAAAACTTCCTACGAGCAGTACTTC. Translating gives CASSEKTSYEQYF.

The chain couples TRBV10-2 to TRBJ1-5, with a tentative D call TRBD1 (5 bases). V lost 1 base, J lost 6 bases, and 10 bases lay in between. Germline V CDR1 and CDR2: WSHSY, SAAADI. This CDR3 is 14 amino acids long. Written as DNA, the CDR3 is TGCGCCAGCAGTGAGTTGGCAGGGAGTCAGCCCCAGCATTTT. Residues: CASSELAGSQPQHF.

The sample holds a few counts of this clonotype. V usage is TRBV24-1 and J usage is TRBJ2-5; D unresolved. The CDR3 covers 15 residues. The germline V and J ends were trimmed by 4 bases and 0 bases, with 11 bases remaining between them. The germline V gene encodes CDR1 KGHDR and CDR2 SFDVKD. CDR3 protein: CATSEPGPYQETQYF. The DNA for the CDR3 is TGTGCCACCAGTGAACCTGGTCCGTACCAAGAGACCCAGTACTTC.

This clonotype was seen once. V gene TRBV2 combines with J gene TRBJ2-4; TRBD2 aligns across 11 bases. CDR3 size: 18 residues. Germline assignment: CDR1 SNHLY and CDR2 FYNNEI. V was pared by 5 bases and J by 9 bases, with 18 bases of the junction left unmatched. The CDR3 DNA reads as TGTGCCAGCAGTTTCCGGATACTCACCGGGCTAGCGGGAGGCATTCAGTACTTC. Its protein product is CASSFRILTGLAGGIQYF.

This clonotype was counted a few times. The chain carries TRBV2 and TRBJ1-6; the D is unclear. The CDR3 is made up of 14 amino acids. V lost 6 bases to trimming and J lost 7 bases, with 13 bases between them. From germline, CDR1 is SNHLY and CDR2 FYNNEI. The CDR3 sequence: CASSGLGENSPLHF. The DNA of the CDR3 is TGTGCCAGCAGCGGCCTCGGGGAAAATTCACCCCTCCACTTT.

This clonotype was detected many times. The chain has TRBV7-8 and TRBJ2-3; D call uncertain. V was trimmed by 3 bases and J by 8 bases, leaving 12 bases between them. This CDR3 has 13 amino acids. CDR1 and CDR2 (germline): SGHVS, FQNEAQ. CDR3 DNA: TGTGCCAGCAGCTTCGAGAGGCCAAGTACGCAGTATTTT. As protein: CASSFERPSTQYF.

The sample holds many counts of this clonotype. The CDR3 sequence is CASSLAEGDTYEQYF. The CDR3 region has the DNA TGTGCCAGCAGCTTAGCCGAGGGGGATACCTACGAGCAGTACTTC. This sequence joins TRBV7-2 and TRBJ2-7, with D possibly matching TRBD1 (6 bases). The germline V and J ends were trimmed by 0 bases and 2 bases, with 11 bases remaining between them. Germline V lookup: CDR1 SGHTA, CDR2 FQGNSA. The CDR3 consists of 15 residues.